These 22 T cell receptor beta chains were sequenced from one sample in a study of T cell repertoires in cytomegalovirus infection. TCRdb re-called the reads with MiXCR, one entry per CDR3 protein. The sample holds 150,000 to 200,000 distinct CDR3 sequences, about a sixth seen once. The sequenced sample consisted of CD8+ T cells from PBMCs. The receptors here all came from a human donor in good health (CMV status not recorded). Some clones in this sample may be carry-over from other donors' samples.

This clonotype was observed once. The chain combines TRBV6-6 with TRBJ2-5; 7 nucleotides align to TRBD2. The junction had 9 bases not matched to a gene; V was cut back by 5 bases and J by 3 bases. The CDR3 runs 15 residues. CDR1 is MNHNY, CDR2 SVGAGI, per germline (reference sequence). CDR3 DNA: TGTGCCAGCAGTCACCCAGCGGGGACGAAAGAGACCCAGTACTTC. It translates to CASSHPAGTKETQYF.

This clonotype was counted a few times. CDR3 amino acids: CAWSTGLAGGVFF. The DNA for the CDR3 is TGTGCCTGGAGTACCGGACTAGCGGGGGGGGTGTTCTTC. This chain links TRBV30 with TRBJ2-1, with TRBD2 identical over 15 bases. Unmatched junction bases numbered 5, after V lost 2 bases and J lost 15 bases. Germline loops: CDR1 GTSNPN, CDR2 SVGIG (reference sequence). This CDR3 comprises 13 residues.

This clonotype has just a few counts. The rearrangement uses TRBV6-4 and TRBJ1-2; no definite D call. From germline, CDR1 is MRHNA and CDR2 SNTAGT. This CDR3 spans 14 amino acids. V lost 0 bases and J 8 bases, leaving 13 bases between the germline ends. In DNA, the CDR3 is TGTGCCAGCAGTGACTCGTGGCGCACGGACGGCTACACCTTC. Its protein product is CASSDSWRTDGYTF.

The V call is TRBV28, the J call TRBJ2-7, with 8 bases fitting TRBD1. V shed 11 bases, J shed 2 bases, and the junction held 11 bases outside the gene matches. The CDR3 is made up of 14 amino acids. Germline V CDR1 and CDR2: MDHEN, SYDVKM. CDR3 in amino acids: CARSPGQAAYEQYF. The DNA for the CDR3 is TGTGCCCGCTCTCCGGGACAGGCAGCCTACGAGCAGTACTTC.

The rearrangement uses TRBV7-6 and TRBJ2-2; maybe TRBD1 (6 bases). CDR1 and CDR2 (germline): SGHVS, FNYEAQ. The CDR3 sequence is 14 residues long. Deletions cut 4 bases from V and 4 bases from J, with 10 bases between. The CDR3 bases are TGTGCCAGCAGCTCGGGACACTTCACCGGGGAGCTGTTTTTT. It encodes CASSSGHFTGELFF.

The rearrangement links TRBV25-1 to TRBJ1-1; 7 nucleotides agree with TRBD1. Germline assignment: CDR1 MGHDK and CDR2 SYGVNS. V lost 3 bases to trimming and J lost 0 bases; unmatched junction nucleotides: 7. This CDR3 is 16 amino acids long. The CDR3 nucleotides are TGTGCCAGCAGTGATCGGGACAGATACATGAACACTGAAGCTTTCTTT. This sequence encodes CASSDRDRYMNTEAFF. Together with reference TRBV25-1 and TRBJ1-1, the CDR3 gives the full variable domain: EADIYQTPRYLVIGTGKKITLECSQTMGHDKMYWYQQDPGMELHLIHYSYGVNSTEKGDLSSESTVSRIRTEHFPLTLESARPSHTSQYLCASSDRDRYMNTEAFFGQGTRLTVV.

This clonotype showed up just a few times. The chain links TRBV20-1 to TRBJ1-5; the D gene is possibly TRBD1 (5 bases). The V gene's germline CDR1 is DFQATT and CDR2 SNEGSKA (reference sequence). This CDR3 is built from 15 residues. Trimming removed 0 bases at V and 1 base at J, with 10 bases between. CDR3 sequence reads: CSARDLSGSNQPQHF. The CDR3 DNA reads TGCAGTGCTAGAGATCTTTCAGGGAGCAATCAGCCCCAGCATTTT.

There are many counts of this clonotype. V and J are TRBV7-2 and TRBJ2-3, with 12 bases that match TRBD2. This CDR3 comprises 15 residues. V lost 4 bases, J lost 4 bases, and 3 bases stayed unmatched. CDR1 and CDR2 (germline): SGHTA, FQGNSA. The CDR3 sequence is CASSSTSGGADTQYF. The CDR3 nucleotides are TGTGCCAGCAGCTCGACTAGCGGGGGCGCAGATACGCAGTATTTT.

V usage is TRBV25-1 and J usage is TRBJ1-2; D unresolved. CDR3 size: 14 residues. Germline CDR1 MGHDK, CDR2 SYGVNS. V lost 6 bases and J lost 8, with 19 bases in between. CDR3 sequence: CASSAVGSDEGYTF. CDR3 sequence (DNA): TGTGCCAGCAGCGCCGTTGGGTCCGACGAAGGCTACACCTTC.

In this sample, this clonotype turned up many times. The rearrangement links TRBV7-2 to TRBJ2-5; the D gene could be TRBD1 or TRBD2 (5 bases each). Germline V gives CDR1 SGHTA, CDR2 FQGNSA. CDR3 length: 16 amino acids. V lost 3 bases and J 9 bases, leaving 23 bases between the germline ends. DNA of the CDR3: TGTGCCAGCAGCTTCCGACCGGGGACCAGCGTTAAGGCCCAGTACTTC. Its protein is CASSFRPGTSVKAQYF.

In its sample, this clonotype was seen a few times. The rearrangement links TRBV6-6 to TRBJ1-2, with D possibly being TRBD1 (5 bases). This CDR3 has 17 residues. Germline V gene lookup returns CDR1 MNHNY and CDR2 SVGAGI (reference sequence). The V and J ends lost 7 bases and 4 bases respectively, with 25 bases between them. The CDR3 loop is CASTDLTLRGVGYGYTF. CDR3 bases: TGTGCCAGCACCGACCTTACCTTAAGGGGCGTCGGCTATGGCTACACCTTC.

The V call is TRBV7-6, the J call TRBJ1-3; D unclear. Germline lookup yields CDR1 SGHVS and CDR2 FNYEAQ. V lost 5 bases to trimming and J lost 4 bases, with 6 bases between them. The CDR3 loop spans 12 amino acids. CDR3 in amino acids: CASSPSGNTIYF. The CDR3 DNA reads TGTGCCAGCAGCCCGTCCGGAAACACCATATATTTT. The complete variable domain, with remaining parts taken from reference TRBV7-6 and TRBJ1-3, reads GAGVSQSPRYKVTKRGQDVALRCDPISGHVSLYWYRQALGQGPEFLTYFNYEAQQDKSGLPNDRFSAERPEGSISTLTIQRTEQRDSAMYRCASSPSGNTIYFGEGSWLTVV.

This clonotype has a handful of counts. The chain recombines TRBV7-2 with TRBJ2-2; 10 bases match TRBD2. This CDR3 is 17 amino acids long. The V gene end was trimmed by 2 bases and the J gene end by 5 bases; junction bases not matched to a gene: 8. CDR1 and CDR2 from the germline V gene are SGHTA and FQGNSA. The CDR3 protein is CASSLLGLAELTGELFF. The CDR3 DNA sequence: TGTGCCAGCAGCTTACTCGGACTAGCGGAGCTAACCGGGGAGCTGTTTTTT.

This clonotype appeared a few times. The chain carries TRBV5-6 and TRBJ2-1, with 8 bases lining up with TRBD2. This CDR3 has 16 residues. Germline loops: CDR1 SGHDT, CDR2 YYEEEE. V lost 3 bases to trimming and J lost 7 bases; unmatched junction nucleotides: 12. CDR3 bases: TGTGCCAGCAGCTCCGGGGGGGCCGGATACAGGAATGAGCAGTTCTTC. As protein: CASSSGGAGYRNEQFF.

This clonotype showed up just a few times. The chain joins TRBV20-1 to TRBJ1-1, with 10 bases that match TRBD1. V dropped 6 bases and J dropped 1; count of bases not matched to a gene: 11. The CDR3 has 16 amino acids. Looked up from germline, CDR1 is DFQATT and CDR2 is SNEGSKA (reference sequence). This chain's CDR3 is CSAPDRGPTWNTEAFF. The CDR3 region has the DNA TGCAGTGCCCCCGACAGGGGGCCGACATGGAACACTGAAGCTTTCTTT.

The J gene is TRBJ2-3, the V gene TRBV7-9; TRBD2 is a possible D gene (6 bases). The germline V gene encodes CDR1 SEHNR and CDR2 FQNEAQ (reference sequence). V was pared by 5 bases and J by 2 bases, with 17 bases between. The CDR3 runs to 16 residues. CDR3 bases: TGTGCCAGCAGCGATGCCCACGGGGGAAACACAGATACGCAGTATTTT. It yields the protein CASSDAHGGNTDTQYF.

V and J are TRBV9 and TRBJ1-2; 7 positions match TRBD1. The CDR3 contains 14 residues. Germline V gives CDR1 SGDLS, CDR2 YYNGEE. J gave up 2 bases and V 3 bases, and 4 bases lay outside the gene matches. The CDR3 coding sequence is TGTGCCAGCAGCGACAGGGGTTCGAACTATGGCTACACCTTC. It yields the protein CASSDRGSNYGYTF. The full variable domain, completed using reference TRBV9 and TRBJ1-2, is DSGVTQTPKHLITATGQRVTLRCSPRSGDLSVYWYQQSLDQGLQFLIQYYNGEERAKGNILERFSAQQFPDLHSELNLSSLELGDSALYFCASSDRGSNYGYTFGSGTRLTVV.

This clonotype was seen more than once but under ten times. The chain combines TRBV7-2 with TRBJ2-1; TRBD2 agrees at 12 bases. Germline-derived CDR1 and CDR2 are SGHTA and FQGNSA. The J segment lost 10 bases and the V segment lost 2 bases, leaving 6 bases of the junction unmatched. The CDR3 loop spans 15 amino acids. Here the CDR3 reads CASSLSLAGGGEQFF. As DNA, the CDR3 is TGTGCCAGCAGCTTATCGCTAGCGGGGGGGGGCGAGCAGTTCTTC.

The rearrangement uses TRBV12-3 or TRBV12-4 and TRBJ2-3, with no clear D. Trimming stripped 4 bases from V and 2 bases from J, with 13 bases between. This CDR3 comprises 15 residues. CDR3 protein: CASSWLVSPTDTQYF. CDR3 DNA: TGTGCCAGCAGTTGGTTGGTGTCCCCCACAGATACGCAGTATTTT.

A few counts support this clonotype. The rearrangement uses TRBV12-3 or TRBV12-4 and TRBJ1-4; D uncertain. The CDR3 is made up of 15 amino acids. Trimming took 5 bases from V and 7 from J, leaving 17 bases between them. CDR3 DNA: TGTGCCAGCAGTCCCCAACATCTCAGTGGTGAAAAACTGTTTTTT. As protein: CASSPQHLSGEKLFF.

This clonotype was counted a few times. V is TRBV28 and J is TRBJ2-1, with a possible D match to TRBD1 (6 bases). Per the germline V gene, CDR1 is MDHEN and CDR2 is SYDVKM. V was shortened by 2 bases and J by 8 bases, with 13 bases between the two germline ends. The CDR3 length is 14 residues. The CDR3: CASSLTATGDEQFF. As DNA, the CDR3 is TGTGCCAGCAGTTTAACGGCGACAGGTGATGAGCAGTTCTTC. The whole variable domain, filled in from reference TRBV28 and TRBJ2-1, reads DVKVTQSSRYLVKRTGEKVFLECVQDMDHENMFWYRQDPGLGLRLIYFSYDVKMKEKGDIPEGYSVSREKKERFSLILESASTNQTSMYLCASSLTATGDEQFFGPGTRLTVL.

The sample holds a few counts of this clonotype. This chain connects TRBV7-2 to TRBJ2-7, with 9 bases matching TRBD1. This CDR3 is 15 amino acids long. Germline CDR1 is SGHTA and CDR2 is FQGNSA. V lost 1 base and J lost 6; bases outside the gene matches: 7. The CDR3 DNA is TGTGCCAGCAGCTTAGTTCGGGACAGGGAAGGCGAGCAGTACTTC. This sequence encodes CASSLVRDREGEQYF.